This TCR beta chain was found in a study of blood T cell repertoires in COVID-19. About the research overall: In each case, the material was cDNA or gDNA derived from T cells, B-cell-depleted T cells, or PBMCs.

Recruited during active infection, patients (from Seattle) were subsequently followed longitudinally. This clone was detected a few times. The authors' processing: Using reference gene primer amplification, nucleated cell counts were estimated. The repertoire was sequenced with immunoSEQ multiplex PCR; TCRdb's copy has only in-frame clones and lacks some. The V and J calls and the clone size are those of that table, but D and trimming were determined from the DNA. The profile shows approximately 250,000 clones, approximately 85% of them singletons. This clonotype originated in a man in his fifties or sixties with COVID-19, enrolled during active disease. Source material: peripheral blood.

The CDR3, as DNA: TGTGCCAGCAGTCGGGGGACAGCCCACTCCTACGAGCAGTACTTC. Translating gives CASSRGTAHSYEQYF. The rearrangement uses TRBV6-5 and TRBJ2-7; TRBD1 might be the D (7 bases). CDR1 and CDR2 from the germline V gene are MNHEY and SVGAGI. CDR3 length: 15 amino acids. The germline V and J ends were trimmed by 5 bases and 0 bases, with 14 bases remaining between them.